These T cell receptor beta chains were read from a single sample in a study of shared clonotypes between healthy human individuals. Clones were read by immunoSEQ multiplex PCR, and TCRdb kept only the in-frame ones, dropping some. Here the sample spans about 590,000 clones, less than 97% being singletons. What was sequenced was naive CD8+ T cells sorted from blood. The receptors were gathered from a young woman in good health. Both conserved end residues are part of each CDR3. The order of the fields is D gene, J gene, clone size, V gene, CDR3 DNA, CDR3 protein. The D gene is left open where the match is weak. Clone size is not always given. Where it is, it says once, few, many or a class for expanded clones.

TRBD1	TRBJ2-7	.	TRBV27	TGTGCCAGCAGTTCTCCAATGACAGGGGGCCTGGCCGAGCAGTACTTC	CASSSPMTGGLAEQYF
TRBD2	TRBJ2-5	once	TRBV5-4	TGTGCCAGCAGCCCCCGGACTAGCGGGAATCAAGAGACCCAGTACTTC	CASSPRTSGNQETQYF
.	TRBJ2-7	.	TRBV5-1	TGCGCCAGCAGCAGGACCCATAGGGAGCAGTACTTC	CASSRTHREQYF
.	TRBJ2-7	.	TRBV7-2	TGTGCCAGCAGCTTAGTGAGCTCCTACGAGCAGTACTTC	CASSLVSSYEQYF
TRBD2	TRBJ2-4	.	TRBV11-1	TGTGCCAGCAGCGCCCGACGACTAGCGGGCCTCGAAAACATTCAGTACTTC	CASSARRLAGLENIQYF
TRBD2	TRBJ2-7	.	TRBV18	TGTGCCAGCTCACCGTTAGCGGGAGGCGTCTATCCCTACGAGCAGTACTTC	CASSPLAGGVYPYEQYF
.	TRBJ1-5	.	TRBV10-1	TGCGCCAGACAAATAAGCAATCAGCCCCAGCATTTT	CARQISNQPQHF
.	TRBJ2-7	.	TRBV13	TGTGCCAGCAGCTTAGGCGGGAGCTACGAGCAGTACTTC	CASSLGGSYEQYF
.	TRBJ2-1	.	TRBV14	TGTGCCAGCAGCCAAGAAATTGCCCCCGCATCCTACAATGAGCAGTTCTTC	CASSQEIAPASYNEQFF
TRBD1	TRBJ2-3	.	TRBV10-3	TGTGCCATCAGTGAGTCGACCGGGACAGGCCTCACAGATACGCAGTATTTT	CAISESTGTGLTDTQYF
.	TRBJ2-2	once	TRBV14	TGTGCCAGCAGCCAAGATTACACCGGGGAGCTGTTTTTT	CASSQDYTGELFF
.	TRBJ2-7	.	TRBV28	TGTGCCAGCAGCGACACGTACGAGCAGTACTTC	CASSDTYEQYF
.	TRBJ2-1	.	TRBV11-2	TGTGCCAGCAGCCCCCATGGGGGGTTCAATGAGCAGTTCTTC	CASSPHGGFNEQFF
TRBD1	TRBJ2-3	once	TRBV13	TGTGCCAGCAGCTCGTCTCGGACAGGGCATAGCACAGATACGCAGTATTTT	CASSSSRTGHSTDTQYF
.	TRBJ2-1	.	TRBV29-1	TGCAGCGTTCAGGTCCCCCGCTACTACAATGAGCAGTTCTTC	CSVQVPRYYNEQFF
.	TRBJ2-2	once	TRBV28	TGTGCCAGCAGTTTACCGCAAGGGACCGTGATCGCCGGGGAGCTGTTTTTT	CASSLPQGTVIAGELFF
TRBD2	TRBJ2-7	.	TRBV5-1	TGCGCCAGCAGCTTGGCCGCGGGGGGAGGCTACGAGCAGTACTTC	CASSLAAGGGYEQYF
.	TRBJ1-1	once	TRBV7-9	TGTGCCAGCAGCGGGGGACCCCGGGACAACACTGAAGCTTTCTTT	CASSGGPRDNTEAFF
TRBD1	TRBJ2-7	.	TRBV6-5	TGTGCCAGCAGAACAGGGGCGCTTGACTACGAGCAGTACTTC	CASRTGALDYEQYF
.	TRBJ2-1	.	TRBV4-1	TGCGCCAGCAGCCCAAGACAGGACAGCGGAGAGACGTACAATGAGCAGTTCTTC	CASSPRQDSGETYNEQFF
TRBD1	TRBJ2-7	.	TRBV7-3	TGTGCCAGCGCCTTGACAGGGGACTACGAGCAGTACTTC	CASALTGDYEQYF
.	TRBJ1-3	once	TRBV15	TGTGCCACCAGCAGAGGGCAGGGGACGGTTGGAAACACCATATATTTT	CATSRGQGTVGNTIYF
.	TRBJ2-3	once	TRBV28	TGTGCCAGCAGGGGGGTTTTGGAGCGGACAGATACGCAGTATTTT	CASRGVLERTDTQYF
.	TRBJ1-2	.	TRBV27	TGTGCCAGCAGTTTCGGACGGACTTATGGCTACACCTTC	CASSFGRTYGYTF
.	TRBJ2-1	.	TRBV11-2	TGTGCCAGCAGCTTAGCCCAGCTCCCCCTCTACAATGAGCAGTTCTTC	CASSLAQLPLYNEQFF
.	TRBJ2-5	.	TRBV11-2	TGTGCCAGCAGCTTAAGTCCCAGGATAAAAGAGACCCAGTACTTC	CASSLSPRIKETQYF
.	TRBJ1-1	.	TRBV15	TGTGCCACCAGCAGAGATAATAAAGGAATCATGAACACTGAAGCTTTCTTT	CATSRDNKGIMNTEAFF
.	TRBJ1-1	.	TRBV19	TGTGCCAGTAGTATCGGCACAGGAGGGCTGAACACTGAAGCTTTCTTT	CASSIGTGGLNTEAFF
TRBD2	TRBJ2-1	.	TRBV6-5	TGTGCCAGCAGTCTACTAGCGGGCGACAATGAGCAGTTCTTC	CASSLLAGDNEQFF
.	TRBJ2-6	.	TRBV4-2	TGTGCCAGCAGCCAAGAGCCCAGGGAAGCTGGGGCCAACGTCCTGACTTTC	CASSQEPREAGANVLTF
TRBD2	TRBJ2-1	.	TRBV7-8	TGTGCCAGCAGCTCGCGGGGGGCCTACAATGAGCAGTTCTTC	CASSSRGAYNEQFF
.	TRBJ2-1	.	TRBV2	TGTGCCAGCAGTGTGGGCCTAGCGACTGAGCAGTTCTTC	CASSVGLATEQFF
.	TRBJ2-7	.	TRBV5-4	TGTGCCAGCAGCTTGGATTCTAGTTGGGCCTACGAGCAGTACTTC	CASSLDSSWAYEQYF
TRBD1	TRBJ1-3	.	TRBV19	TGTGCCCATACCCAGGGGGCGTGGGGAAACACCATATATTTT	CAHTQGAWGNTIYF
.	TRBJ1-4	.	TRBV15	TGTGCCACCAGCAGAGCTCCGGACAGCCCTAATGAAAAACTGTTTTTT	CATSRAPDSPNEKLFF
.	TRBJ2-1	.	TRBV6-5	TGTGCCAGCAGTTACGCCAGTTCCTCCTACAATGAGCAGTTCTTC	CASSYASSSYNEQFF
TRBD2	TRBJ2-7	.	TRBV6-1	TGTGCCAGCAGTGAAGCTAGAGATAGCGGGAGGTCCCTCGGGTGGTACGAGCAGTACTTC	CASSEARDSGRSLGWYEQYF
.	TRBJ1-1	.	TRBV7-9	TGTGCCAGCAGCTTAGGGAGCACTGAAGCTTTCTTT	CASSLGSTEAFF